The sequence of this TCR beta chain was determined in a study of shared clonotypes between healthy human individuals. Authors' data handling: Junction-only sequences without quality scores were provided by ImmunoSEQ, so filtering was different. The data were produced by immunoSEQ multiplex PCR, yet TCRdb's version contains in-frame clones alone and is incomplete. V and J calls plus clone size are reproduced from that table; the DNA served to infer D and trimming. Counted here are over 400,000 clones, approximately 84% occurring once; the ten biggest clones make up approximately 11%. CDR1 and CDR2 from the germline V gene are LGHNA and YNFKEQ. V shed 1 base and J 5 bases; nucleotides not matched to a gene: 4. CDR3 length: 15 amino acids. This clone has a handful of counts.

The chain employs TRBV4-2 and TRBJ1-4; 7 bases align to TRBD1. This sequence originates from a woman in her forties in good health. Some clones in this sample may be carry-over from other donors' samples. Input material: PBMCs. CDR3 protein: CASSQAGQLNEKLFF. Here the CDR3 DNA reads TGTGCCAGCAGCCAAGCGGGACAGCTGAATGAAAAACTGTTTTTT.